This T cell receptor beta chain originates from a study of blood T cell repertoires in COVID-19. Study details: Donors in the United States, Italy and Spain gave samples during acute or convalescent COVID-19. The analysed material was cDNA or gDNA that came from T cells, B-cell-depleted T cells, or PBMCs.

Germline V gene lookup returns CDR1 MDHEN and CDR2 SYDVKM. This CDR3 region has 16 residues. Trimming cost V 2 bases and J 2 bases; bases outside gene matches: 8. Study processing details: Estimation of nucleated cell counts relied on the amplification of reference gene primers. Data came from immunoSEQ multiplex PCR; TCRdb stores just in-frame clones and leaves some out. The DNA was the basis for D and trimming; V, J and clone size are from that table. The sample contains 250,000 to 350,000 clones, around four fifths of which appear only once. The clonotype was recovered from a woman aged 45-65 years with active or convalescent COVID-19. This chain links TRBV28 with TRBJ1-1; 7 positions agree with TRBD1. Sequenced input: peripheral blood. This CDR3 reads CASSLPTTGFNTEAFF. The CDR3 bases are TGTGCCAGCAGTTTACCAACGACAGGGTTCAACACTGAAGCTTTCTTT.